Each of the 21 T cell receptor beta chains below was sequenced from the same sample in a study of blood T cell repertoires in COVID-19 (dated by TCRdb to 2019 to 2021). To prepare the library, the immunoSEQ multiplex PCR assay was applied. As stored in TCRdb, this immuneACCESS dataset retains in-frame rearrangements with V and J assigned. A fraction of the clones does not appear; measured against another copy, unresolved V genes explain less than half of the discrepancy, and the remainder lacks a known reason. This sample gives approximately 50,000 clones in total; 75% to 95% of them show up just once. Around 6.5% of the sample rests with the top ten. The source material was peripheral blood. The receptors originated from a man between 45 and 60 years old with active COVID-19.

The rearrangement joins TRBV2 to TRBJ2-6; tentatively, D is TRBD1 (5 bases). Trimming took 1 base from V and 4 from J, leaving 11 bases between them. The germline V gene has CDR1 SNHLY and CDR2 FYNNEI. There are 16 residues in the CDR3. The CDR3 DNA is TGTGCCAGCAGTGAAGGGCGACAGTCGGGGGCCAACGTCCTGACTTTC. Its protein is CASSEGRQSGANVLTF.

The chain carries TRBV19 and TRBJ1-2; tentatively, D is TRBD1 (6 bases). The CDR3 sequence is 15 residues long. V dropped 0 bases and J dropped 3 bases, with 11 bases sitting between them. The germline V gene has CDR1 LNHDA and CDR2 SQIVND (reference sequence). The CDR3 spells CASSIDPGEHYGYTF. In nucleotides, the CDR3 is TGTGCCAGTAGTATAGATCCAGGGGAACACTATGGCTACACCTTC.

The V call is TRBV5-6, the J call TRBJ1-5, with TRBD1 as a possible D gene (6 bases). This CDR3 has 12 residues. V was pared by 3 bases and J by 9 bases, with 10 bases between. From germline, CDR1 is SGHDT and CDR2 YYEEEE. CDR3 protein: CASSSTGLPQHF. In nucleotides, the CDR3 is TGTGCCAGCAGCTCGACAGGTCTGCCCCAGCATTTT.

CDR3 sequence: CASSLSTGGDGYTF. The CDR3 coding sequence is TGCGCCAGCAGCTTGTCGACAGGGGGCGATGGCTACACCTTC. J is TRBJ1-2 and V is TRBV5-1; 10 nucleotides agree with TRBD1. Germline V gives CDR1 SGHRS, CDR2 YFSETQ. V lost 1 base and J lost 6; bases outside the gene matches: 3. The CDR3 covers 14 residues.

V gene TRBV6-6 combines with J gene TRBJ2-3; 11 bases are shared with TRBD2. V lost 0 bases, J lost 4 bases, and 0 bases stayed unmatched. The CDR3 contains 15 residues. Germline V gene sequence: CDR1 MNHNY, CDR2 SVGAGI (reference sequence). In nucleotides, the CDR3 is TGTGCCAGCAGTTACTCGACTAGCGGGGCAGATACGCAGTATTTT. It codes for CASSYSTSGADTQYF.

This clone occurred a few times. The CDR3 protein is CASGSPSGRANEQYF. The CDR3 region has the DNA TGTGCCAGCGGCTCACCTAGCGGGAGGGCCAACGAGCAGTACTTC. This rearrangement joins TRBV7-2 to TRBJ2-7; 12 nucleotides agree with TRBD2. V shed 8 bases, J shed 5 bases, and the junction held 10 bases outside the gene matches. Germline values: CDR1 SGHTA, CDR2 FQGNSA. CDR3 size: 15 residues.

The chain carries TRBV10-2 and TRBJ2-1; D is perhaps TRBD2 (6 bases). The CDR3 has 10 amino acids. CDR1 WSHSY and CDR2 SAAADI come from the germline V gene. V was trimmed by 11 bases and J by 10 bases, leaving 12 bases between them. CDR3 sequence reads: CAAGGLEQFF. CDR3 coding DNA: TGCGCCGCCGGAGGACTAGAGCAGTTCTTC.

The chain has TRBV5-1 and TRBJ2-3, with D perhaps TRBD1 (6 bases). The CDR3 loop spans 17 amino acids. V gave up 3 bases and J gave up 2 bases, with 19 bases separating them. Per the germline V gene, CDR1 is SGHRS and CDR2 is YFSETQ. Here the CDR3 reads CASSYTNRVGPTDTQYF. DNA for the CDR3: TGCGCCAGCAGCTATACTAACAGGGTAGGACCCACAGATACGCAGTATTTT. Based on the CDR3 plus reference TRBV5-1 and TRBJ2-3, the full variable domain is KAGVTQTPRYLIKTRGQQVTLSCSPISGHRSVSWYQQTPGQGLQFLFEYFSETQRNKGNFPGRFSGRQFSNSRSEMNVSTLELGDSALYLCASSYTNRVGPTDTQYFGPGTRLTVL.

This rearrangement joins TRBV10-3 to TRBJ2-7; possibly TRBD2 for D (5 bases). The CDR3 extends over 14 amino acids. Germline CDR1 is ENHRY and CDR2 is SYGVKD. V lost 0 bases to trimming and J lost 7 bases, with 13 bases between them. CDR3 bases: TGTGCCATCAGTGAGTCGAGAAGAGGGAATGAGCAGTACTTC. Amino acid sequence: CAISESRRGNEQYF.

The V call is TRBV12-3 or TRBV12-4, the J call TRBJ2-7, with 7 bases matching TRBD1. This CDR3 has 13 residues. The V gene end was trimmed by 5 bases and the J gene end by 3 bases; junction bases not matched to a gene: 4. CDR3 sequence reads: CASSDRDLYEQYF. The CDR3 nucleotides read TGTGCCAGCAGTGACAGGGATCTCTACGAGCAGTACTTC.

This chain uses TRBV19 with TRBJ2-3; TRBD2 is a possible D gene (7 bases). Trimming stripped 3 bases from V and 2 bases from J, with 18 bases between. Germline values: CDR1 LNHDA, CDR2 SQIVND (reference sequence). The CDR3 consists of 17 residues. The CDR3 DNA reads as TGTGCCAGTAGTATTCGGGGGGCGGGAGCAACCACAGATACGCAGTATTTT. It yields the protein CASSIRGAGATTDTQYF.

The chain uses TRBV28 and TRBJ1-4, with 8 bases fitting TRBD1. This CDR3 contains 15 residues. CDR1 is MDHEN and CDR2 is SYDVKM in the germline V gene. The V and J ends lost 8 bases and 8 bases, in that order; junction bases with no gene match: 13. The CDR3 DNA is TGTGCCAGCGGGATGAACCCAGGACAGGGAGAAAAACTGTTTTTT. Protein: CASGMNPGQGEKLFF.

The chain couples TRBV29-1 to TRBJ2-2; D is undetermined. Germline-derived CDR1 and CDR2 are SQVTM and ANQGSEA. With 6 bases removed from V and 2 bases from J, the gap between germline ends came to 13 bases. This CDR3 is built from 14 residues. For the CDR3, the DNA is TGCAGCGTCCGCACAGCCACCAACACCGGGGAGCTGTTTTTT. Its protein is CSVRTATNTGELFF.

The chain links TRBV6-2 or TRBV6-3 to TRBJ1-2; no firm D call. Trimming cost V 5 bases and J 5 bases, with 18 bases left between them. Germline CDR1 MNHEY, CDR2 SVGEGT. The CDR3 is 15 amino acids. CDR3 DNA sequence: TGTGCCAGCAGTAGTACTGAACATGGAGTTTATGGCTACACCTTC. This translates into CASSSTEHGVYGYTF.

The CDR3 reads CASTGGTYEQYF. CDR3 nucleotide sequence: TGTGCCTCAACAGGGGGTACCTACGAGCAGTACTTC. The J gene is TRBJ2-7, the V gene TRBV10-3, with TRBD1 identical over 8 bases. The V gene's germline CDR1 is ENHRY and CDR2 SYGVKD. The CDR3 contains 12 residues. Unmatched junction bases numbered 5, after V lost 11 bases and J lost 2 bases.

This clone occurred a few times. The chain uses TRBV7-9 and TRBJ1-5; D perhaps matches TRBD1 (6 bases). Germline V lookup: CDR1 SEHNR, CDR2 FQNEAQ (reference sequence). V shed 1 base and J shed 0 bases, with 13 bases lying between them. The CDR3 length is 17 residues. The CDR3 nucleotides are TGTGCCAGCAGCTTAGGTTCCACAGGGATTAGCAATCAGCCCCAGCATTTT. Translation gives CASSLGSTGISNQPQHF.

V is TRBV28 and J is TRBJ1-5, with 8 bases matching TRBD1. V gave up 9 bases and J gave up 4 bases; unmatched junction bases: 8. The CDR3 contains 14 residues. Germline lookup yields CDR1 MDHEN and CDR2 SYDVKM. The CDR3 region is CASRGQGGNQPQHF. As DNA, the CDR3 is TGTGCCAGTCGCGGACAGGGAGGAAATCAGCCCCAGCATTTT.

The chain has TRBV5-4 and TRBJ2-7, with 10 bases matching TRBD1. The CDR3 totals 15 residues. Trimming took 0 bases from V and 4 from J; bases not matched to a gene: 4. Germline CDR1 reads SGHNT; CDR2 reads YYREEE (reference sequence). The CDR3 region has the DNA TGTGCCAGCAGCTTGGTTGGGACAGGGGTATACGAGCAGTACTTC. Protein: CASSLVGTGVYEQYF.

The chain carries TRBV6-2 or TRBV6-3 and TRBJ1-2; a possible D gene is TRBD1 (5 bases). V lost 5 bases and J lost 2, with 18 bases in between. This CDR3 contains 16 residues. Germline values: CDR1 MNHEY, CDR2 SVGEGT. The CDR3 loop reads CASSTGGGRLNYGYTF. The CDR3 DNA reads TGTGCCAGCAGTACCGGCGGGGGGAGATTGAACTATGGCTACACCTTC.

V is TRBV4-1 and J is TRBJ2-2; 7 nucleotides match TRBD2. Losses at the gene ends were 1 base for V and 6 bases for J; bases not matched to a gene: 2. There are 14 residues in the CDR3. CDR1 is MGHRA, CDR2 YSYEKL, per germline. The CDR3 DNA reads TGCGCCAGCAGCCAAGTTCGGGGGGCCGGGGAGCTGTTTTTT. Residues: CASSQVRGAGELFF.

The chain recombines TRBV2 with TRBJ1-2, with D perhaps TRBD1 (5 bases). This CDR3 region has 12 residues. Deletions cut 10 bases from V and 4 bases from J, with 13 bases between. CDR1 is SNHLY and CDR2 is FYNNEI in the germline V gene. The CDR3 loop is CANLGQLYGYTF. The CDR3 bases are TGTGCCAACCTGGGGCAGCTCTATGGCTACACCTTC.